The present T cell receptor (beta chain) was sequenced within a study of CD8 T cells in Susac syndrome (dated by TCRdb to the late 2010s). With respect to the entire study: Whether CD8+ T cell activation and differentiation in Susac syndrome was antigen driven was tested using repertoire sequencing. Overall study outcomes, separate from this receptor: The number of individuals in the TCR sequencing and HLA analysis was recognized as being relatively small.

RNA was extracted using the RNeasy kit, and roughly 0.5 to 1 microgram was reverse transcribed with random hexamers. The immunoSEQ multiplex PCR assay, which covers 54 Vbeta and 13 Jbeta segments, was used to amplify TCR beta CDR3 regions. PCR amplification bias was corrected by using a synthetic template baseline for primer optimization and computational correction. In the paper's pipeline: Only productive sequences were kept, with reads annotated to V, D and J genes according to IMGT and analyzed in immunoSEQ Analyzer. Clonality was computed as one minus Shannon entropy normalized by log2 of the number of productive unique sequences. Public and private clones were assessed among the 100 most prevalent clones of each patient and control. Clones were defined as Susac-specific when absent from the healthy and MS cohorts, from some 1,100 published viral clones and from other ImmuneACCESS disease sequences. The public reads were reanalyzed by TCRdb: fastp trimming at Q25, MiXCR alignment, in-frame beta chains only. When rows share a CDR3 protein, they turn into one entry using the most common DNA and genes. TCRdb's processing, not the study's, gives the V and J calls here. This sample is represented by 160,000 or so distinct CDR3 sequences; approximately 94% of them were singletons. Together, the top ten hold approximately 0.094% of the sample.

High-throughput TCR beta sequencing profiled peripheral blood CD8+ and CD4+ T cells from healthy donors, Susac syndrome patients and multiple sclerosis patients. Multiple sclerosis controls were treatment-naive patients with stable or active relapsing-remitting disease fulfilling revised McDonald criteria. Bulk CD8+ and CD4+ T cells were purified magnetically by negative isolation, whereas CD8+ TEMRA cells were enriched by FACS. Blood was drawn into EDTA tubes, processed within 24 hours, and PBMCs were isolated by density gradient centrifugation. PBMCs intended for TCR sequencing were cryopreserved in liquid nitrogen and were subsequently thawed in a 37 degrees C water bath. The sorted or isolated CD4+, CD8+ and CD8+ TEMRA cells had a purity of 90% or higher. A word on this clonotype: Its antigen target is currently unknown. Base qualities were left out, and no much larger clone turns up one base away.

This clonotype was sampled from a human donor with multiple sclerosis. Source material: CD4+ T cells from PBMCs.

The nucleotide sequence reads as follows: TGTGCCAGCTCACCGGGGACAGGGGGATTCTACGAGCAGTACTTC. It translates to CASSPGTGGFYEQYF. The sequence is built from TRBV18 and TRBJ2-7; TRBD1 lines up with 11 middle nucleotides. Germline trimming amounts to 3 bases on V and 3 bases on J, with 4 as the count of junction bases outside the gene matches. From the cysteine up to the phenylalanine, the CDR3 has a length of 15 residues. Only the CDR3 portion is preserved as DNA: 45 bases, with reading frame beginning at the first base. Based on the germline V gene, the CDR1 and CDR2 sequences are KGHSH and LQKENI. Beyond the CDR3, the reference TRBV18 and TRBJ2-7 genes provide the residues; the full variable domain reads: NAGVMQNPRHLVRRRGQEARLRCSPMKGHSHVYWYRQLPEEGLKFMVYLQKENIIDESGMPKERFSAEFPKEGPSILRIQQVVRGDSAAYFCASSPGTGGFYEQYFGPGTRLTVT.